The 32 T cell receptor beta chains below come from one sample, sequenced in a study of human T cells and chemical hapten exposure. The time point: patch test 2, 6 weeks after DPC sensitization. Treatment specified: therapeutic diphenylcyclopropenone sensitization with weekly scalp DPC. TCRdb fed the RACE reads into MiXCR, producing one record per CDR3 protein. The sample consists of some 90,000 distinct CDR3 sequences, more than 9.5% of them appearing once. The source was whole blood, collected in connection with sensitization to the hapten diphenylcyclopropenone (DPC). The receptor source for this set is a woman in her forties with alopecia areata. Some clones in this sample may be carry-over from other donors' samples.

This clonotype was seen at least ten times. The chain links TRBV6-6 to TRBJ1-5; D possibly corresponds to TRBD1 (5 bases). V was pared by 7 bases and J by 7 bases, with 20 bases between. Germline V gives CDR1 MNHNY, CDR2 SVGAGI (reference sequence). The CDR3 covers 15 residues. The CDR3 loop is CASNDPTGPDQPQHF. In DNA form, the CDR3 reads TGTGCCAGCAATGACCCTACGGGACCGGACCAGCCCCAGCATTTT.

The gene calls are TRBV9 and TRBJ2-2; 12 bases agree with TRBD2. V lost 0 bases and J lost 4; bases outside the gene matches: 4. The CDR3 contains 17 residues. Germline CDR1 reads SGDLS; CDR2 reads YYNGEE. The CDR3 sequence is CASSVASGGAGTGELFF. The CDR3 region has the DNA TGTGCCAGCAGCGTAGCTAGCGGGGGGGCCGGCACCGGGGAGCTGTTTTTT. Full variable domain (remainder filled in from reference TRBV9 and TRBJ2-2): DSGVTQTPKHLITATGQRVTLRCSPRSGDLSVYWYQQSLDQGLQFLIQYYNGEERAKGNILERFSAQQFPDLHSELNLSSLELGDSALYFCASSVASGGAGTGELFFGEGSRLTVL.

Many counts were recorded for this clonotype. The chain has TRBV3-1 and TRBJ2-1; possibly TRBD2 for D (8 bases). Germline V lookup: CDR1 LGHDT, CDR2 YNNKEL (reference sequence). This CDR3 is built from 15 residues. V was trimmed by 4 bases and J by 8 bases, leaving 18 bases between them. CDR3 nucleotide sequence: TGTGCCAGCAGCCTAGCGGGGACAGCGCAGGATGAGCAGTTCTTC. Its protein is CASSLAGTAQDEQFF.

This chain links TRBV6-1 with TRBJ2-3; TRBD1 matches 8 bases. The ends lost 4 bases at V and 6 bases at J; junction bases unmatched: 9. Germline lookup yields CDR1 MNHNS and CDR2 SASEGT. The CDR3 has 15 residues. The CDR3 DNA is TGTGCCAGCAGTGGATGGGCAGGGGGCCAGGATACGCAGTATTTT. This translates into CASSGWAGGQDTQYF.

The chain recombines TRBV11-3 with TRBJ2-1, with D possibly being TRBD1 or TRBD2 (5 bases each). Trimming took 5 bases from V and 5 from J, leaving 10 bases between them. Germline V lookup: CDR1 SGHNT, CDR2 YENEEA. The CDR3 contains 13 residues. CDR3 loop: CASSPGTHNEQFF. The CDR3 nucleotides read TGTGCCAGCAGCCCCGGGACCCACAATGAGCAGTTCTTC.

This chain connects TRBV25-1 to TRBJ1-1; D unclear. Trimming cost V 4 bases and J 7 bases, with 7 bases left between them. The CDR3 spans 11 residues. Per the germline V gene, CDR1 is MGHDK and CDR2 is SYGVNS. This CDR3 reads CASSGFLEAFF. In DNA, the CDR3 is TGTGCCAGCAGTGGTTTCCTTGAAGCTTTCTTT.

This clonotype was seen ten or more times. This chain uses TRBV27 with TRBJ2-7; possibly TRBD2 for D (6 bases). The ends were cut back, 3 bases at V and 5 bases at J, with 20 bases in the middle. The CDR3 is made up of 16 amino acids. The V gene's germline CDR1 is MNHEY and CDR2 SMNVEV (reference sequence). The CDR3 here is CASSFGAGRGKDEQYF. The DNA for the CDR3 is TGTGCCAGCAGTTTCGGCGCGGGACGTGGGAAGGACGAGCAGTACTTC.

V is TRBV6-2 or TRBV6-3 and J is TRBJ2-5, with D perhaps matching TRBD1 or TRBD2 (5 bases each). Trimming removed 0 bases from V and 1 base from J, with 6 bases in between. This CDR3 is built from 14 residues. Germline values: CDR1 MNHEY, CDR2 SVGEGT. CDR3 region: CASSYSGRQETQYF. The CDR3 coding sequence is TGTGCCAGCAGTTACTCGGGACGCCAAGAGACCCAGTACTTC.

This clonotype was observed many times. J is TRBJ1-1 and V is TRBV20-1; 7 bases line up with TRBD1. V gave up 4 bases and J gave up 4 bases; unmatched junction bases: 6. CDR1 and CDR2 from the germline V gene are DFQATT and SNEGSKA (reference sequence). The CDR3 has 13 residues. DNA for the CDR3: TGCAGTGCTACCCAGGGGGTGGTCACTGAAGCTTTCTTT. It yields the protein CSATQGVVTEAFF.

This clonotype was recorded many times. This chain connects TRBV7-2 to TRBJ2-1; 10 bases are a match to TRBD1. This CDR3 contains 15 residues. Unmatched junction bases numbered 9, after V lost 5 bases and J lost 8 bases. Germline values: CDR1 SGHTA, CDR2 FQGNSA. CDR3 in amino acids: CASSPLGQGIDEQFF. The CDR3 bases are TGTGCCAGCAGCCCCCTGGGACAGGGGATCGATGAGCAGTTCTTC.

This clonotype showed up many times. CDR3 coding DNA: TGTGCCAGCAGTTTCCCCCCGGGCAATGAGCAGTTCTTC. Its translation is CASSFPPGNEQFF. The chain uses TRBV6-6 and TRBJ2-1, with D unresolved. Looked up from germline, CDR1 is MNHNY and CDR2 is SVGAGI (reference sequence). Trimming stripped 4 bases from V and 6 bases from J, with 10 bases between. The CDR3 sequence is 13 residues long.

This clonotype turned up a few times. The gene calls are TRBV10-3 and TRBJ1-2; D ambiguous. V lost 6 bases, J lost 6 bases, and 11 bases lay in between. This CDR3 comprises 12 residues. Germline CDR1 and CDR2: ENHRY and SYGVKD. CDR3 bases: TGTGCCATCAGCCGACGAAACGATGGCTACACCTTC. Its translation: CAISRRNDGYTF.

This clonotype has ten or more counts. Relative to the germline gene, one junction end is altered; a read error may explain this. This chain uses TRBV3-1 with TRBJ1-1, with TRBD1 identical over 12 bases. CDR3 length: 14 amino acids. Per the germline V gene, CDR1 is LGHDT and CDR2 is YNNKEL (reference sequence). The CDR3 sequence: CASSQLGQGAEVFF. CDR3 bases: TGTGCCAGCAGCCAACTGGGACAGGGGGCTGAAGTTTTCTTT.

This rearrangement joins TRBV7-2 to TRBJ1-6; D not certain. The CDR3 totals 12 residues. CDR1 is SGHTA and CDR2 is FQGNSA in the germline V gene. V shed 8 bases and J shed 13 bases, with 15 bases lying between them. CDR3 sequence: CASATGGMPLHF. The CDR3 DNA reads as TGTGCCAGCGCAACCGGCGGCATGCCCCTCCACTTT.

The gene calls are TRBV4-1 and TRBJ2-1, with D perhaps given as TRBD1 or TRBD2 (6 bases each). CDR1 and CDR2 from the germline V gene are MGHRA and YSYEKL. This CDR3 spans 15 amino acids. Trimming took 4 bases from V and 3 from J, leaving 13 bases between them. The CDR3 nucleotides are TGCGCCAGCAGCCCCAAGGGGGGATTCTACAATGAGCAGTTCTTC. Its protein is CASSPKGGFYNEQFF.

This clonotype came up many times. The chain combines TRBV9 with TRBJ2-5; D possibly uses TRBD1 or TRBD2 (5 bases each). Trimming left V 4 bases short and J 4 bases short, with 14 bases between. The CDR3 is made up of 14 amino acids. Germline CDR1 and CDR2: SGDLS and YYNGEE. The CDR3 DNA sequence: TGTGCCAGCAGCCCCTCCGGGACCTCAGAGACCCAGTACTTC. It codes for CASSPSGTSETQYF.

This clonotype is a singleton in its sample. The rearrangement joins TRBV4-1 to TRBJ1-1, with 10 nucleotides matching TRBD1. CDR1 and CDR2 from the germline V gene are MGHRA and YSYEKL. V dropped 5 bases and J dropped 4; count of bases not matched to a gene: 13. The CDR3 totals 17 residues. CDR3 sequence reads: CASSTHRQGAWGTEAFF. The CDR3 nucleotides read TGCGCCAGCAGCACCCACCGACAGGGGGCTTGGGGCACTGAAGCTTTCTTT.

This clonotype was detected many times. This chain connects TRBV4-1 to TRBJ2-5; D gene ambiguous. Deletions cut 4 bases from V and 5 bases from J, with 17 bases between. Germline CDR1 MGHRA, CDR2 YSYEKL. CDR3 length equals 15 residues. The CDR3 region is CASSRETYSAETQYF. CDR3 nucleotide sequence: TGCGCCAGCAGCCGAGAGACCTATTCCGCGGAGACCCAGTACTTC.

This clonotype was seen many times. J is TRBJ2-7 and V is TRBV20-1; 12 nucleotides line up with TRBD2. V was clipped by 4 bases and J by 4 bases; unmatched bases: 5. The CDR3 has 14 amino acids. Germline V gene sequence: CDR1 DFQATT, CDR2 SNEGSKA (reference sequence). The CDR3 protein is CSATLGLAGYEQYF. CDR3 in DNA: TGCAGTGCTACCTTAGGACTAGCGGGGTACGAGCAGTACTTC.

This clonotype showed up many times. CDR3 amino acids: CASSQGGLAANEQFF. CDR3 nucleotides: TGTGCCAGCAGCCAAGGTGGGTTAGCGGCCAATGAGCAGTTCTTC. V and J are TRBV4-2 and TRBJ2-1, with a tentative D call TRBD2 (6 bases). V shed 1 base and J shed 6 bases, with 13 bases lying between them. The germline gives CDR1 LGHNA, CDR2 YNFKEQ. This CDR3 is 15 amino acids long.

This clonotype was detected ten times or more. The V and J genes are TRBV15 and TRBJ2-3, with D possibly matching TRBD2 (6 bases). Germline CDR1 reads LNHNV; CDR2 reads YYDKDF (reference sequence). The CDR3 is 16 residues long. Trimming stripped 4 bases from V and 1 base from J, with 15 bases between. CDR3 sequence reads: CATSTRESSGTDTQYF. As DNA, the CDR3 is TGTGCCACCAGCACCAGGGAATCTAGCGGCACAGATACGCAGTATTTT.

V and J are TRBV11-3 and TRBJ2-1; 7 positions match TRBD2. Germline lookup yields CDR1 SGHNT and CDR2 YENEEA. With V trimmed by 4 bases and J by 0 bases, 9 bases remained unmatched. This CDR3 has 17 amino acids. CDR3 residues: CASSSQRCGSSYNEQFF. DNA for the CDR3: TGTGCCAGCAGCTCCCAACGGTGCGGGAGCTCCTACAATGAGCAGTTCTTC.

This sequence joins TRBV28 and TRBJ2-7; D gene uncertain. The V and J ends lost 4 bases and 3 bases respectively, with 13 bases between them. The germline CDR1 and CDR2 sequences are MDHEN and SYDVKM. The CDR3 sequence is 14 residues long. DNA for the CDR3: TGTGCCAGCAGTTCCGTAGCAGGATTCTACGAGCAGTACTTC. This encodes CASSSVAGFYEQYF.

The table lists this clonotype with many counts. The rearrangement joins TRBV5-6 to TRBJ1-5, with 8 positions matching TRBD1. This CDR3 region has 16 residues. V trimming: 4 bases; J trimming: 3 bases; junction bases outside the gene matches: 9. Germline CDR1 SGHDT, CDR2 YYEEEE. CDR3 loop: CASSAKWTGNNQPQHF. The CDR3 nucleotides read TGTGCCAGCAGCGCGAAATGGACAGGGAACAATCAGCCCCAGCATTTT.

The CDR3 coding sequence is TGTGCCAGCAGCTTTACCCAGGTGGATACGCAGTATTTT. Protein: CASSFTQVDTQYF. The chain uses TRBV7-9 and TRBJ2-3; D is unclear. Germline V gives CDR1 SEHNR, CDR2 FQNEAQ (reference sequence). The CDR3 has 13 residues. V was pared by 3 bases and J by 6 bases, with 10 bases between.

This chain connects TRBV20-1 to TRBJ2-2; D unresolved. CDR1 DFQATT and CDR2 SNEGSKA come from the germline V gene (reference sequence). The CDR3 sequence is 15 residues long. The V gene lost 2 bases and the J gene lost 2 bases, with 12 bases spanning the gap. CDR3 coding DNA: TGCAGTGCTAGAACGGTAGCTACCAACACCGGGGAGCTGTTTTTT. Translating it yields CSARTVATNTGELFF.

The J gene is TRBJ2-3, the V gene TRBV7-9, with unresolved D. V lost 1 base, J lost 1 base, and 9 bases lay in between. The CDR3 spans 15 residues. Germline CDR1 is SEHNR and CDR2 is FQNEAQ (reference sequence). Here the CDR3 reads CASSLDGRGTDTQYF. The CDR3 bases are TGTGCCAGCAGCTTAGACGGTCGGGGCACAGATACGCAGTATTTT.

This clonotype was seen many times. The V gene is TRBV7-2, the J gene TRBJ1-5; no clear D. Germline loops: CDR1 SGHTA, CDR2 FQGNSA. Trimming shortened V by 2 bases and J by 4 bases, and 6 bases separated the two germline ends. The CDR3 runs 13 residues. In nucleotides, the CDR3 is TGTGCCAGCAGCTTAAGGGATAATCAGCCCCAGCATTTT. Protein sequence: CASSLRDNQPQHF. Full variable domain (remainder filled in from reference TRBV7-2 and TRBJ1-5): GAGVSQSPSNKVTEKGKDVELRCDPISGHTALYWYRQSLGQGLEFLIYFQGNSAPDKSGLPSDRFSAERTGGSVSTLTIQRTQQEDSAVYLCASSLRDNQPQHFGDGTRLSIL.

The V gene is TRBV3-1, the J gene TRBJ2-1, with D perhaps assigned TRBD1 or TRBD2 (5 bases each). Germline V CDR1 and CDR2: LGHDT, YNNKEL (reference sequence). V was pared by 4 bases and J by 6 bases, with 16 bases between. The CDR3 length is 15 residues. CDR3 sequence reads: CASSPHGTPGNEQFF. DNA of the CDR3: TGTGCCAGCAGCCCCCATGGGACCCCCGGCAATGAGCAGTTCTTC.

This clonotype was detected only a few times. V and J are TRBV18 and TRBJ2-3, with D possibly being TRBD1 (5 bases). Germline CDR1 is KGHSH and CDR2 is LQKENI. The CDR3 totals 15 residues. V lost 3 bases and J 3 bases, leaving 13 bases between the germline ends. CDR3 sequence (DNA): TGTGCCAGCTCACCGTCCCAGGGTATAACAGATACGCAGTATTTT. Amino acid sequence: CASSPSQGITDTQYF.

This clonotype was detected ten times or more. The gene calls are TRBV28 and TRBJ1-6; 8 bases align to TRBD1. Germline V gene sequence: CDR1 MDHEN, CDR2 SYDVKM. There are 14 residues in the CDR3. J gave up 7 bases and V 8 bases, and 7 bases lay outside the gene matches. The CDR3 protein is CASVPGTGNSPLHF. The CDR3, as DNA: TGTGCCAGCGTCCCAGGGACAGGAAATTCACCCCTCCACTTT. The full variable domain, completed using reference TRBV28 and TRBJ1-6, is DVKVTQSSRYLVKRTGEKVFLECVQDMDHENMFWYRQDPGLGLRLIYFSYDVKMKEKGDIPEGYSVSREKKERFSLILESASTNQTSMYLCASVPGTGNSPLHFGNGTRLTVT.

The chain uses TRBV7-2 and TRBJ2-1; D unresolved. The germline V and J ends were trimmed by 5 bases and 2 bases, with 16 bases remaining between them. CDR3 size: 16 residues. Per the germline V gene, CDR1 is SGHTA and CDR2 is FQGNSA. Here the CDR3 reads CASSNPPQLAYNEQFF. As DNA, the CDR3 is TGTGCCAGCAGCAATCCTCCACAATTAGCCTACAATGAGCAGTTCTTC. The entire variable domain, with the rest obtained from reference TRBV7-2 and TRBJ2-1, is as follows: GAGVSQSPSNKVTEKGKDVELRCDPISGHTALYWYRQSLGQGLEFLIYFQGNSAPDKSGLPSDRFSAERTGGSVSTLTIQRTQQEDSAVYLCASSNPPQLAYNEQFFGPGTRLTVL.